Included here is one T cell receptor beta chain sequence, with context. Antigen unknown. This sample is part of a study of T cells after yellow fever vaccination. The CDR3 loop spans 16 amino acids. V lost 0 bases and J lost 3, with 12 bases in between. Germline V gene data show CDR1 as MNHNY and CDR2 as SVGAGI (reference sequence). Broader study findings: The bulk population could contribute abundant contaminating clonotypes to FACS-sorted repertoires. A secondary response was less intense yet reached its peak sooner, at day 5 versus 15. Post-booster repertoires again held most primary-vaccination clones (about 95% CD4, roughly 89% CD8).

Conversion of TCR transcripts into cDNA relied on 5'RACE template switching, which added a universal primer site and UMIs. TCRdb reanalysed the 5' RACE reads using MiXCR and keeps one entry per CDR3 protein. The table has about 340,000 distinct CDR3 sequences, around 12% seen once. The sequence derives from a man aged 18 to 29 who received the YFV17D yellow fever vaccine. Specimen: CD4+ T cells sorted from PBMCs, collected 15 days after the yellow fever booster vaccination. This chain joins TRBV6-6 and TRBJ1-3; maybe TRBD1 (5 bases). The CDR3 loop is CASSYSGEFGGNTIYF. The CDR3 DNA reads TGTGCCAGCAGTTACTCGGGGGAGTTTGGTGGAAACACCATATATTTT.